Here is one TCR beta chain with its context. This entry belongs to a study of shared clonotypes between healthy human individuals. Per germline, CDR1 MNHEY and CDR2 SVGAGI. The V gene lost 6 bases and the J gene lost 7 bases, with 15 bases spanning the gap. CDR3 length: 14 amino acids. Measured with immunoSEQ multiplex PCR; TCRdb has only the in-frame clones, and not every one. This repertoire shows more than 2,000,000 clones, 85% to 95% found once; its top ten account for roughly 0.14%. The TCR comes from a young man in good health. Sequencing input: naive CD4+ T cells sorted from blood. The sample's subset: CD45RA+ positively selected. The J gene is TRBJ1-4, the V gene TRBV6-5, with D uncertain. The CDR3 nucleotides read TGTGCCAGCAGGAGTGGAGCCAAAGGTGAAAAACTGTTTTTT. It is translated as CASRSGAKGEKLFF.